The 22 T cell receptor beta chains below all came from one sample that was sequenced in a study of blood T cell repertoires in COVID-19. Here immunoSEQ multiplex PCR was the method, and the copy in TCRdb shows in-frame clones only, minus some. The sample lists 52,000 or so clones, 90% seen once, with 3.5% to 5% in the top ten. Sequencing was carried out using peripheral blood. The origin of the receptors is a man aged 50 or older with acute or convalescent COVID-19.

The chain is built from TRBV7-9 and TRBJ1-2; no firm D call. The CDR3 length is 13 residues. CDR1 is SEHNR, CDR2 FQNEAQ, per germline (reference sequence). Trimming cost V 2 bases and J 8 bases, with 12 bases left between them. The CDR3 is CASSLTEGEGYTF. The CDR3 region has the DNA TGTGCCAGCAGCTTAACGGAGGGTGAAGGCTACACCTTC.

V usage is TRBV5-6 and J usage is TRBJ2-7, with D possibly TRBD1 on 5 matching bases. The CDR3 spans 14 residues. Germline V gene lookup returns CDR1 SGHDT and CDR2 YYEEEE. V shed 0 bases and J shed 3 bases, with 10 bases lying between them. CDR3 amino acids: CASSLEGVLYEQYF. The CDR3, as DNA: TGTGCCAGCAGCTTGGAAGGGGTCCTCTACGAGCAGTACTTC.

The J gene is TRBJ2-5, the V gene TRBV4-2; D is uncertain. Germline CDR1 LGHNA, CDR2 YNFKEQ. This CDR3 spans 16 amino acids. Trimming removed 0 bases from V and 0 bases from J, with 11 bases in between. This chain's CDR3 is CASSQDPRLNQETQYF. CDR3 DNA: TGTGCCAGCAGCCAAGATCCTCGACTGAACCAAGAGACCCAGTACTTC.

The table lists this clone with a few counts. V gene TRBV27 combines with J gene TRBJ2-1; 15 nucleotides line up with TRBD2. Trimming cost V 5 bases and J 8 bases; bases outside gene matches: 13. The CDR3 extends over 18 amino acids. Germline values: CDR1 MNHEY, CDR2 SMNVEV (reference sequence). The CDR3 loop is CASSETGTSGRRSHEQFF. The CDR3 DNA is TGTGCCAGCAGTGAGACCGGGACTAGCGGGAGGCGGTCCCATGAGCAGTTCTTC.

This rearrangement joins TRBV2 to TRBJ1-1; 7 bases fit TRBD1. The CDR3 loop spans 13 amino acids. The V gene end was trimmed by 7 bases and the J gene end by 4 bases; junction bases not matched to a gene: 6. CDR1 is SNHLY, CDR2 FYNNEI, per germline. DNA of the CDR3: TGTGCCAGCAAGGAAGACAGGGCCACTGAAGCTTTCTTT. Residues: CASKEDRATEAFF.

This clone came up once. This sequence joins TRBV28 and TRBJ2-4; D possibly corresponds to TRBD2 (5 bases). CDR1 MDHEN and CDR2 SYDVKM come from the germline V gene. With 8 bases removed from V and 1 base from J, the gap between germline ends came to 12 bases. This CDR3 spans 14 amino acids. For the CDR3, the DNA is TGTGCCAGCGAGGGCGTGGAGGCCAAAAACATTCAGTACTTC. This gives the protein CASEGVEAKNIQYF.

The chain carries TRBV5-1 and TRBJ2-3, with TRBD2 matching over 8 bases. Unmatched junction bases numbered 4, after V lost 6 bases and J lost 1 base. Germline CDR1 is SGHRS and CDR2 is YFSETQ. CDR3 length: 14 amino acids. CDR3 in amino acids: CASNPAGGTDTQYF. CDR3 DNA sequence: TGCGCCAGCAACCCAGCGGGAGGCACAGATACGCAGTATTTT. Full variable domain (outside the CDR3, taken from reference TRBV5-1 and TRBJ2-3): KAGVTQTPRYLIKTRGQQVTLSCSPISGHRSVSWYQQTPGQGLQFLFEYFSETQRNKGNFPGRFSGRQFSNSRSEMNVSTLELGDSALYLCASNPAGGTDTQYFGPGTRLTVL.

The genes are TRBV25-1 and TRBJ2-3; D gene ambiguous. V lost 3 bases to trimming and J lost 2 bases, with 9 bases between them. The CDR3 is 14 residues long. Germline V CDR1 and CDR2: MGHDK, SYGVNS. CDR3 sequence (DNA): TGTGCCAGCAGTGAGGAGAGATACACAGATACGCAGTATTTT. This encodes CASSEERYTDTQYF.

CDR3: CAWSFDLAGGSDTQYF. In nucleotides, the CDR3 is TGTGCCTGGAGTTTCGACCTAGCGGGAGGATCAGATACGCAGTATTTT. The chain joins TRBV30 to TRBJ2-3; TRBD2 agrees at 11 bases. V trimming: 2 bases; J trimming: 4 bases; junction bases outside the gene matches: 8. The CDR3 is 16 residues long. CDR1 is GTSNPN and CDR2 is SVGIG in the germline V gene (reference sequence).

V and J are TRBV24-1 and TRBJ1-5, with a tentative D call TRBD1 (5 bases). Between the trimmed V and J ends, which lost 1 base and 10 bases, there was a span of 19 bases. This CDR3 region has 16 residues. The V gene's germline CDR1 is KGHDR and CDR2 SFDVKD. This CDR3 reads CATSDFAPSQGKPQHF. The CDR3 bases are TGTGCCACCAGTGATTTTGCCCCCAGCCAGGGAAAACCCCAGCATTTT.

The chain couples TRBV6-6 to TRBJ2-5, with D perhaps TRBD2 (7 bases). The CDR3 is 14 amino acids. Trimming stripped 5 bases from V and 7 bases from J, with 17 bases between. Germline CDR1 and CDR2: MNHNY and SVGAGI (reference sequence). The CDR3 loop reads CASSPQGRGGTQYF. The CDR3 bases are TGTGCCAGCAGTCCACAGGGTAGGGGGGGGACCCAGTACTTC.

The CDR3 loop reads CASRWAGTRDSGANVLTF. CDR3 bases: TGTGCCAGCAGATGGGCCGGGACTAGGGACTCTGGGGCCAACGTCCTGACTTTC. The chain has TRBV27 and TRBJ2-6, with 8 bases matching TRBD2. The CDR3 covers 18 residues. V lost 6 bases and J lost 0; bases outside the gene matches: 10. Germline CDR1 is MNHEY and CDR2 is SMNVEV (reference sequence).

This chain joins TRBV3-1 (or the pseudogene TRBV3-2) and TRBJ2-5; TRBD1 agrees at 11 bases. The germline V gene has CDR1 LGHDT and CDR2 YNNKEL (reference sequence). Losses at the gene ends were 2 bases for V and 4 bases for J; bases not matched to a gene: 9. This CDR3 spans 17 amino acids. The CDR3 sequence is CASSQNNPGQGGETQYF. CDR3 nucleotides: TGTGCCAGCAGCCAAAACAATCCGGGACAGGGGGGAGAGACCCAGTACTTC.

The chain combines TRBV7-2 with TRBJ1-3; unclear D gene. Deletions cut 3 bases from V and 4 bases from J, with 13 bases between. Germline lookup yields CDR1 SGHTA and CDR2 FQGNSA. The CDR3 runs 15 residues. The CDR3 reads CASSFDSFTGNTIYF. The CDR3 DNA reads as TGTGCCAGCAGCTTCGACTCGTTTACCGGAAACACCATATATTTT. The full variable domain, with the rest looked up from reference TRBV7-2 and TRBJ1-3, is GAGVSQSPSNKVTEKGKDVELRCDPISGHTALYWYRQSLGQGLEFLIYFQGNSAPDKSGLPSDRFSAERTGGSVSTLTIQRTQQEDSAVYLCASSFDSFTGNTIYFGEGSWLTVV.

The rearrangement links TRBV18 to TRBJ2-3; possible D gene TRBD1, 6 bases. The V gene's germline CDR1 is KGHSH and CDR2 LQKENI. Trimming removed 6 bases from V and 4 bases from J, with 20 bases in between. This CDR3 region has 16 residues. CDR3 sequence: CASSPMGGTLPDTQYF. CDR3 nucleotide sequence: TGTGCCAGCTCCCCAATGGGTGGGACATTGCCAGATACGCAGTATTTT.

The chain is built from TRBV18 and TRBJ1-4, with 7 bases lining up with TRBD1. The CDR3 is made up of 15 amino acids. V trimming: 0 bases; J trimming: 4 bases; junction bases outside the gene matches: 2. Germline values: CDR1 KGHSH, CDR2 LQKENI. The CDR3 DNA sequence: TGTGCCAGCTCACCACCGGGACAGCGTAATGAAAAACTGTTTTTT. Its protein product is CASSPPGQRNEKLFF.

On this clone: Other DNA sequences of this sample code for an identical CDR3. This chain uses TRBV9 with TRBJ1-5; no clear D gene. CDR1 and CDR2 (germline): SGDLS, YYNGEE. CDR3 length: 14 amino acids. V dropped 4 bases and J dropped 1 base, with 9 bases sitting between them. The CDR3 DNA reads TGTGCCAGCAGCCCAGGTGTGAGCAATCAGCCCCAGCATTTT. Residues: CASSPGVSNQPQHF. The full variable domain, completed using reference TRBV9 and TRBJ1-5, is DSGVTQTPKHLITATGQRVTLRCSPRSGDLSVYWYQQSLDQGLQFLIQYYNGEERAKGNILERFSAQQFPDLHSELNLSSLELGDSALYFCASSPGVSNQPQHFGDGTRLSIL.

The V and J genes are TRBV9 and TRBJ2-2; 7 nucleotides align to TRBD2. CDR3 length: 18 amino acids. Germline V CDR1 and CDR2: SGDLS, YYNGEE. Trimming at V came to 3 bases and at J to 0 bases, leaving 11 bases not matched to a gene. In nucleotides, the CDR3 is TGTGCCAGCAGCGAGGCCCTGGCTAGCGGAACGAACACCGGGGAGCTGTTTTTT. Amino acid sequence: CASSEALASGTNTGELFF.

The V call is TRBV24-1, the J call TRBJ2-6, with 10 bases identical to TRBD1. This CDR3 is 20 amino acids long. V trimming: 8 bases; J trimming: 0 bases; junction bases outside the gene matches: 15. From germline, CDR1 is KGHDR and CDR2 SFDVKD. CDR3 residues: CATINRDRGGEDSGANVLTF. The CDR3 nucleotides read TGTGCCACCATAAACCGGGACAGGGGCGGCGAGGACTCTGGGGCCAACGTCCTGACTTTC.

DNA for the CDR3: TGTGCCAGCAGCTTAAGGGAGCCCTTAGATACGCAGTATTTT. Translation: CASSLREPLDTQYF. V gene TRBV11-2 combines with J gene TRBJ2-3; D is possibly TRBD2 (5 bases). There are 14 residues in the CDR3. Deletions cut 2 bases from V and 5 bases from J, with 11 bases between. Per the germline V gene, CDR1 is SGHAT and CDR2 is FQNNGV.

The chain links TRBV14 to TRBJ2-7, with D perhaps TRBD1 (6 bases). The V and J ends lost 5 bases and 9 bases respectively, with 11 bases between them. The germline V gene has CDR1 SGHDN and CDR2 FVKESK. This CDR3 spans 11 amino acids. Here the CDR3 reads CASSTGIGQYF. For the CDR3, the DNA is TGTGCCAGCAGCACAGGGATAGGGCAGTACTTC.

This clone showed up just a few times. The chain recombines TRBV6-2 or TRBV6-3 with TRBJ2-7, with D unresolved. Germline lookup yields CDR1 MNHEY and CDR2 SVGEGT. Deletions cut 6 bases from V and 1 base from J, with 10 bases between. The CDR3 has 13 residues. CDR3 region: CASSRSRSYEQYF. The CDR3 DNA follows: TGTGCCAGCAGCCGGTCTCGGTCCTACGAGCAGTACTTC.